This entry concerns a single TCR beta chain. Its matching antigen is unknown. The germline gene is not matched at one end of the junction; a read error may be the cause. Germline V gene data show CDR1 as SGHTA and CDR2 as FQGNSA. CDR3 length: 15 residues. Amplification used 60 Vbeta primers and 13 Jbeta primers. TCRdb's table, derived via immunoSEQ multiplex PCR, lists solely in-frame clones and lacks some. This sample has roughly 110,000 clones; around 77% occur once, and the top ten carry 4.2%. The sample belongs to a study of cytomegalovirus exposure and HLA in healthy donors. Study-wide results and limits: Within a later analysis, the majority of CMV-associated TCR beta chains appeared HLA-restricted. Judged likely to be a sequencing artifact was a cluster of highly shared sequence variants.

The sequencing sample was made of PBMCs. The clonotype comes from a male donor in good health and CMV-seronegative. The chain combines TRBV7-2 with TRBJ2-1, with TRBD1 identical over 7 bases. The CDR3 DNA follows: TGTGCCAGCAGTTGGGGACAGAATTTTTACAATGGGCAGTTCTTC. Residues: CASSWGQNFYNGQFF.